Listed here is a single T cell receptor (beta chain). There is no known antigen for this receptor. Base qualities are not at hand, and no much larger clone is one base apart. The data were obtained in a study of cytomegalovirus exposure and HLA in healthy donors (dated by TCRdb to the late 2010s). For the wider study: An earlier analysis of roughly 630 of the donors reported approximately 270 Gb of sequence data and approximately 110 million unique TCR beta sequences from around 200 million T cells. An early release that covered 500 to 800 HLA-typed donors contained about 290 gigabases of sequencing data and about 84 million unique TCR sequences. Of the roughly 410 genotyped donors, roughly 76% were placed in the genetic ancestry cluster associated with self-reported Caucasian donors. The study aimed to test whether signatures of past pathogen exposure could be identified by cataloging public T cell receptors. The study profiled the T cell repertoires of under 700 subjects by immunosequencing and related them to cytomegalovirus serostatus. A separate validation cohort of roughly 110 different subjects was used in addition to the roughly 670-subject first cohort. The study combined high-throughput TCR immunosequencing, statistical association of individual TCRs with disease status, and machine learning to predict cytomegalovirus infection status. In a later analysis, previously published TCR beta repertoires from some 640 donors were re-analyzed and high-resolution HLA genotyping was added so that TCR occurrence patterns could be studied. Rather than drawing on any new phenotypic data, the later analysis identified candidate immune exposures from TCR beta sequences and the way those sequences occurred across donors. To decide whether each TCR beta V gene segment behaved as functional or pseudogenic, an earlier analysis of fewer than 750 of the donors relied on high-throughput TCR beta sequencing. Donor age, sex, ethnicity and CMV serostatus were compiled together with the repertoire data. Genome-wide SNP genotypes for about three fifths of the roughly 700 donors were used in a later genetic analysis, which treated that subset as a discovery cohort. Every discovery cohort repertoire had been produced on one sequencing platform. HLA typing covered class I and class II loci at four-digit resolution. The number of donors typed differed by locus, with roughly 629-640 for A, B, C, DRB1 and DQB1, roughly 550 for DQA1, 600 to 610 for DPA1, and approximately 470 for DPB1. A handful of DR-DQ haplotypes were handled as single units for association and clustering because linkage in the cohort was strong. Among some 410 genotyped donors of the cohort, an average of about 240,000 unique TCR beta nucleotide sequences were sequenced per donor, roughly 20% of them non-productive.

The CDR3 contains 19 residues, cysteine and phenylalanine counted. This entry keeps only the CDR3 DNA: 57 bases, framed from base 1. Between the V and J ends, shortened by 0 bases and 3 bases respectively, the junction contains 23 bases. CDR1 and CDR2, per the germline V gene, are SGHRS and YFSETQ. The cohort was made up of 500 to 850 healthy bone marrow donors. All cohort members were sampled while nominally healthy, although unrecorded immune exposures were likely present. The donor tested CMV seronegative and was one of the 352 seronegative cohort members. Each donor provided a peripheral blood sample, and peripheral blood mononuclear cells were used for TCR beta sequencing. The Qiagen DNeasy Blood Extraction Kit was used to extract genomic DNA from the blood cell samples. Paper-wide results and their limitations: The study gave a list of about 150 TCR beta chains associated with cytomegalovirus. HLA typing was unavailable for some donors at each locus, so association tests used only the typed subset. Strong co-occurrence of HLA alleles, especially DR and DQ, made assigning TCR associations to individual alleles difficult. A further reported finding was that TCR beta sequences accurately predicted the HLA-A and HLA-B alleles for most subjects in the first cohort. Correlated functional status among segregating V segments might be attributable to linkage disequilibrium, but an unknown experimental factor could not be ruled out. A later genetic analysis associated a missense DCLRE1C variant with V-gene and J-gene trimming of TCR beta chains, and an independent cohort replicated the association. In both the original and validation cohorts, the classifier was reported to diagnose cytomegalovirus status with high specificity and sensitivity. In an earlier analysis of about 540 of the donors, most TCR beta V segments were observed in productive rearrangements about 87% or about 30% of the time, broadly matching IMGT annotations. Sequencing depth was assumed to be roughly uniform across donors in the presence/absence analyses, though that assumption may not hold. Some IMGT-functional V segments, including TRBV6-2 and TRBV6-3, could not be told apart with the 87-base-pair reads, so those segments were excluded. A few of the identified cytomegalovirus-associated TCR beta chains were confirmed in vitro to be specific for cytomegalovirus antigens. The authors suggested that the approach could potentially be generalized to other disease states and immunological phenotypes. A later analysis found that TCR association rates varied across HLA loci, with DRB1 alleles showing the most associated TCRs and HLA-C alleles the fewest. A later analysis found that most CMV-associated TCR beta chains appeared HLA-restricted, with HLA associations seemingly driven largely by CMV exposure. Seventeen rarely observed V segments, including chromosome 9 orphons, were excluded from the earlier analysis of several hundred of the donors because counts were too low. A cluster of highly shared sequence variants was judged likely to represent a technical artifact of the sequencing pipeline. For the cohort, immune exposure information was limited to CMV serostatus. In a later analysis, HLA-associated TCR beta chains showed more clonal expansion and lower generation probabilities than non-associated chains that were equally common. In a later genetic analysis, fewer N-insertions in productive TCRs were reported among donors in an Asian-associated ancestry cluster than the roughly 670-donor mean. In a later analysis, several top co-occurrence clusters were reported to appear linked to parvovirus B19, influenza, CMV and Epstein-Barr virus. In a later analysis, about 17,000 TCR beta sequences were associated with specific HLA alleles at a false discovery rate of 0.05. Only TCR beta chains were sequenced in this cohort, and the absence of alpha or paired-chain data limited detectable features. Most TCR sequences were seen in very few donors, while some public TCRs were found in many individuals.

Library prep was done by the immunoSEQ multiplex PCR assay. For the multiplex PCR, a mixture combining 60 forward primers for TCR Vbeta segments and 13 reverse primers for TCR Jbeta segments was used. The CDR3 region of rearranged TCR beta genes was amplified from genomic DNA by a multiplex PCR assay. The amplified TCR beta libraries were sequenced on the Illumina HiSeq System as 87-base-pair reads. Regarding the original processing steps: A later analysis counted approximately 76 million unique TCR beta chains across the 666 repertoires, and roughly 11 million of these chains were shared by at least two donors. Raw reads were error-corrected and collapsed into unique sequences by a nearest-neighbor algorithm in which closely related sequences were merged to remove PCR and sequencing errors. CDR3 sequences were aligned to IMGT reference sequences to assign V, D and J gene segments. For a sequence to be retained, a match of at least six nucleotides was required to both a V gene segment and a J gene segment. Rearrangements were called productive when the CDR3 lacked stop codons and stayed in frame with V and J; all others were non-productive. CDR3 was defined by IMGT convention, running from the second conserved V-encoded cysteine to the conserved J-encoded phenylalanine. In an earlier analysis of approximately 590 of the donors, sequences lacking an unambiguous match to a single V gene segment were excluded. In an earlier analysis of around 590 of the donors, a V segment was called functional when productive rearrangements were above 56.7%, and segregating when the standard deviation between donors exceeded 5%. A statistical classification framework was developed to diagnose cytomegalovirus status using the catalog of TCR beta chain sequences. In a later analysis, TCR nucleotide sequences were compared against IMGT/GENE-DB human TR gene sequences so that V and J genes could be assigned. A later analysis assigned CDR3 sequences and most-parsimonious VDJ recombination scenarios with the TCRdist pipeline. In a later analysis, every TCR beta chain was defined by the combination of its CDR3 amino acid sequence and its V-gene family, and reads without a unique V-gene family were dropped. A later analysis removed several hundred highly shared, low-generation-probability nucleotide sequences to deal with suspected cross-contamination and a sequencing artifact. In a later analysis, a clonal expansion index for each public chain was calculated from normalized within-repertoire ranks of inferred template counts. In a later analysis, generation probabilities were computed using a VDJ recombination model fitted to out-of-frame rearrangements, and the results were checked against IGoR. In a later analysis, TCR-TCR, TCR-HLA and TCR-CMV co-occurrence was scored with hypergeometric tests, and a repertoire-size bias correction was applied to TCR pairs. In a later analysis, false discovery rates were estimated by permuting HLA or CMV assignments 20 times. A later analysis grouped co-occurring TCRs with DBSCAN, adding TCRdist sequence similarity when clustering within HLA-allele-positive subsets. For co-occurrence clustering, repertoires with fewer than 30,000 or more than 120,000 public chains were excluded, along with about five repertoires with anomalous nucleotide sharing. TCRdb took over this immuneACCESS table, retaining in-frame rearrangements with V and J assigned. Such tables are incomplete; in checked studies, under half of the missing clones stem from an unresolved V gene, and the remainder is unexplained. V, J and clone size are those of that table, while D and trimming were read from the DNA. This sample is represented by about 270,000 clones; more than 55% of them were singletons. 2% to 2.5% of the sample is taken by the ten largest.

The source is a female donor in good health and CMV-seronegative. Sequenced material: PBMCs. This chain is built from TRBV5-1 and TRBJ2-3; perhaps TRBD1 is the D gene, with 6 bases matching. The base sequence is TGCGCCAGCAGCTTGGCGACTACCGGGACGAAAAGGGGGACAGATACGCAGTATTTT. Its amino acids are CASSLATTGTKRGTDTQYF.